The T cell receptor beta chain under discussion was sequenced for a study of glioma-infiltrating T cells after dendritic cell vaccination. V was clipped by 4 bases and J by 6 bases, with 15 bases between them. The CDR3 consists of 15 residues. Germline CDR1 reads MGHRA; CDR2 reads YSYEKL. Whole-study results and caveats: Few patients contributed both blood and tumor specimens.

The primer mix had 60 V beta and 13 J beta primers. Sequencing was performed with immunoSEQ multiplex PCR; in TCRdb, only in-frame clones are kept and a portion is missing. Of tens of thousands of clones in the sample, around 86% were seen once. This clone was seen at least ten times. Its antigen is undetermined. This chain connects TRBV4-1 to TRBJ1-4, with D possibly being TRBD1 (6 bases). The TCR was taken from a human donor with glioblastoma. Specimen: blood, collected before dendritic cell vaccination. The CDR3 region is CASSRTEAPYEKLFF. The CDR3 DNA follows: TGCGCCAGCAGCCGGACAGAGGCGCCATATGAAAAACTGTTTTTT.